The 16 T cell receptor beta chains listed next were all sequenced from one sample in a study of blood T cell repertoires in COVID-19. Produced via immunoSEQ multiplex PCR; TCRdb's table is partial and in-frame only. The sample records around 40,000 clones, approximately 94% being singletons. Sequenced material: peripheral blood. Receptor source: a human donor with active COVID-19. The donor label of this sample is uncertain.

This chain joins TRBV7-9 and TRBJ2-3; TRBD2 is a possible D gene (6 bases). The V and J ends lost 4 bases and 0 bases respectively, with 11 bases between them. The CDR3 runs to 15 residues. Germline V gene lookup returns CDR1 SEHNR and CDR2 FQNEAQ (reference sequence). The CDR3 here is CASSSGGTSTDTQYF. CDR3 nucleotides: TGTGCCAGCAGCTCCGGGGGAACTAGCACAGATACGCAGTATTTT.

The rearrangement links TRBV12-3 or TRBV12-4 to TRBJ1-1; D not certain. V was clipped by 7 bases and J by 4 bases, with 13 bases between them. This CDR3 region has 13 residues. CDR3 DNA sequence: TGTGCCAGCACCCGGAGGGAGGGCACTGAAGCTTTCTTT. As protein: CASTRREGTEAFF.

As concerns this clone: A junction end diverges from the germline sequence, so it may reflect a read error. The chain combines TRBV7-7 with TRBJ2-7; 10 bases agree with TRBD2. This CDR3 is built from 15 residues. Per germline, CDR1 SSHAT and CDR2 FNYEAQ (reference sequence). DNA for the CDR3: TGTGCTAGCAGCCTCGGGACTAGCGCCTCCTACGAGCAGTACTTC. Protein: CASSLGTSASYEQYF.

This chain uses TRBV7-2 with TRBJ1-2; D is ambiguous. The CDR3 covers 15 residues. Germline assignment: CDR1 SGHTA and CDR2 FQGNSA. The germline V and J ends were trimmed by 0 bases and 4 bases, with 12 bases remaining between them. The CDR3 DNA sequence: TGTGCCAGCAGCTTAGCGCACGAGGTGATCTATGGCTACACCTTC. This codes for CASSLAHEVIYGYTF.

The count of this clone is one. V and J are TRBV29-1 and TRBJ2-1; 7 bases fit TRBD2. Germline V CDR1 and CDR2: SQVTM, ANQGSEA. V shed 4 bases, J shed 4 bases, and the junction held 10 bases outside the gene matches. The CDR3 has 15 residues. CDR3 nucleotide sequence: TGCAGCGTTGTCCTCGGAGGACTAGATTACAATGAGCAGTTCTTC. Translating it yields CSVVLGGLDYNEQFF.

Written as DNA, the CDR3 is TGTGCCAGCAGTCTAGCGGGAGGGATCTCCTACGAGCAGTACTTC. Amino acids: CASSLAGGISYEQYF. The rearrangement uses TRBV2 and TRBJ2-7; 12 bases are shared with TRBD2. The CDR3 totals 15 residues. After removal of 5 bases from V and 0 bases from J, the junction contained 2 bases not matched to a gene. Germline CDR1 SNHLY, CDR2 FYNNEI.

The chain couples TRBV10-1 to TRBJ1-1; maybe TRBD1 (6 bases). Per germline, CDR1 WNHNN and CDR2 SYGVQD (reference sequence). This CDR3 contains 14 residues. Between the trimmed V and J ends, which lost 6 bases and 3 bases, there was a span of 14 bases. The CDR3 is CASRRGCADTEAFF. CDR3 nucleotide sequence: TGCGCCAGCAGAAGGGGGTGTGCGGACACTGAAGCTTTCTTT.

V gene TRBV18 combines with J gene TRBJ2-3; D remains unclear. CDR1 and CDR2 from the germline V gene are KGHSH and LQKENI. V was cut by 3 bases and J by 0 bases, with 7 bases left in between. The CDR3 totals 14 residues. The CDR3 is CASSPTRSTDTQYF. CDR3 DNA sequence: TGTGCCAGCTCACCTACCCGGAGCACAGATACGCAGTATTTT.

The V call is TRBV5-4, the J call TRBJ2-7; 10 bases agree with TRBD2. In germline, CDR1 is SGHNT, CDR2 YYREEE (reference sequence). The CDR3 extends over 15 amino acids. V gave up 0 bases and J gave up 6 bases; unmatched junction bases: 6. In nucleotides, the CDR3 is TGTGCCAGCAGCTTGGTGAGCGGGAGGGCCTCCGAGCAGTACTTC. Translation gives CASSLVSGRASEQYF. The complete variable domain, with remaining parts taken from reference TRBV5-4 and TRBJ2-7, reads ETGVTQSPTHLIKTRGQQVTLRCSSQSGHNTVSWYQQALGQGPQFIFQYYREEENGRGNFPPRFSGLQFPNYSSELNVNALELDDSALYLCASSLVSGRASEQYFGPGTRLTVT.

The J gene is TRBJ1-3, the V gene TRBV9; D gene uncertain. Germline CDR1 SGDLS, CDR2 YYNGEE. Trimming shortened V by 4 bases and J by 0 bases, and 11 bases separated the two germline ends. The CDR3 covers 15 residues. CDR3 amino acids: CASSNSGTSGNTIYF. In nucleotides, the CDR3 is TGTGCCAGCAGCAATTCAGGAACCTCTGGAAACACCATATATTTT.

This chain links TRBV6-5 with TRBJ2-2; tentatively, D is TRBD1 (6 bases). This CDR3 comprises 14 residues. V was cut by 8 bases and J by 0 bases, with 10 bases left in between. Germline V gives CDR1 MNHEY, CDR2 SVGAGI. The CDR3 nucleotides read TGTGCCAGCGGACAGCCCACGAACACCGGGGAGCTGTTTTTT. Translated, it gives CASGQPTNTGELFF.

The chain joins TRBV5-4 to TRBJ2-7, with 8 bases matching TRBD2. This CDR3 has 15 amino acids. The V gene's germline CDR1 is SGHNT and CDR2 YYREEE (reference sequence). V was clipped by 4 bases and J by 4 bases; unmatched bases: 10. This chain's CDR3 is CASSPGVAGRYEQYF. CDR3 sequence (DNA): TGTGCCAGCAGCCCGGGGGTAGCGGGAAGGTACGAGCAGTACTTC.

CDR3 loop: CASSLGLSNSPLHF. The CDR3 region has the DNA TGTGCCAGCAGCTTAGGACTGTCGAATTCACCCCTCCACTTT. The rearrangement links TRBV7-2 to TRBJ1-6; no reliable D call. Germline lookup yields CDR1 SGHTA and CDR2 FQGNSA. The CDR3 loop spans 14 amino acids. V gave up 1 base and J gave up 7 bases, with 8 bases separating them.

This chain links TRBV18 with TRBJ2-2; the match to TRBD1 covers 8 bases. Germline lookup yields CDR1 KGHSH and CDR2 LQKENI. With V trimmed by 3 bases and J by 0 bases, 3 bases remained unmatched. This CDR3 spans 16 amino acids. CDR3 coding DNA: TGTGCCAGCTCACCGGCAGGGGGCTCGAACACCGGGGAGCTGTTTTTT. Its protein is CASSPAGGSNTGELFF. The full variable domain, in which reference TRBV18 and TRBJ2-2 provide the parts outside the CDR3, is NAGVMQNPRHLVRRRGQEARLRCSPMKGHSHVYWYRQLPEEGLKFMVYLQKENIIDESGMPKERFSAEFPKEGPSILRIQQVVRGDSAAYFCASSPAGGSNTGELFFGEGSRLTVL.

Here the CDR3 reads CASSTSRTGAYEQYF. The CDR3 nucleotides read TGTGCCAGCAGTACCAGCCGGACAGGTGCCTACGAGCAGTACTTC. This rearrangement joins TRBV6-5 to TRBJ2-7; 7 bases agree with TRBD1. The V gene's germline CDR1 is MNHEY and CDR2 SVGAGI. Germline trimming cut 5 bases from V and 2 bases from J; bases unmatched to any gene: 9. The CDR3 sequence is 15 residues long.

This chain links TRBV6-5 with TRBJ2-7; a possible D gene is TRBD2 (5 bases). Germline lookup yields CDR1 MNHEY and CDR2 SVGAGI. V was clipped by 7 bases and J by 1 base, with 11 bases between them. This CDR3 comprises 13 residues. The CDR3 DNA is TGTGCCAGCATCTGGACGGGATCCTACGAGCAGTACTTC. As protein: CASIWTGSYEQYF.